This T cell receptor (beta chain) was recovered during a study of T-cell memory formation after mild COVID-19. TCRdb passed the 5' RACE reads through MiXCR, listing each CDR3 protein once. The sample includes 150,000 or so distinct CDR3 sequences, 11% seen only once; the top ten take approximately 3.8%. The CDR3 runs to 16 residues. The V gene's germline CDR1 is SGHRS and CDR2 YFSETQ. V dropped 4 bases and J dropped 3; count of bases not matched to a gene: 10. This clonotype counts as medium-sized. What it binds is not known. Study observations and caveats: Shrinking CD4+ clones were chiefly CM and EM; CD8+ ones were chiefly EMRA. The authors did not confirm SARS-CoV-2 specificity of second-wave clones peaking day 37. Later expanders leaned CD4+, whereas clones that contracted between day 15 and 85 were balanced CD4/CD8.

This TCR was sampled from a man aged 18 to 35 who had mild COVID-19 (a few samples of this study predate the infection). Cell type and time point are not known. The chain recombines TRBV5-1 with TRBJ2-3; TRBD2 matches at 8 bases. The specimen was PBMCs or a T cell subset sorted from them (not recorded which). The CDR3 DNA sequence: TGCGCCAGCAGCAGCTTCTCACTAGCGGCGACAGATACGCAGTATTTT. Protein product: CASSSFSLAATDTQYF.